Below, 10 T cell receptor beta chains from the same sample are listed, as sequenced in a study of cytomegalovirus exposure and HLA in healthy donors. The PCR employed 60 Vbeta primers together with 13 Jbeta primers. The repertoire was sequenced with immunoSEQ multiplex PCR; TCRdb's copy has only in-frame clones and lacks some. The sample shows over 150,000 clones, 77% of them seen only once. The sample taken for sequencing was PBMCs. These receptors were obtained from a woman aged 60 to 75 in good health and CMV-seropositive.

This clone appeared a few times. This sequence joins TRBV4-2 and TRBJ1-2, with 8 bases matching TRBD1. The germline gives CDR1 LGHNA, CDR2 YNFKEQ. The CDR3 totals 17 residues. V lost 4 bases to trimming and J lost 1 base; unmatched junction nucleotides: 11. CDR3 sequence: CASSRGSGQGLNYGYTF. CDR3 sequence (DNA): TGTGCCAGCAGCCGAGGGAGCGGACAGGGACTTAACTATGGCTACACCTTC.

CDR3 amino acids: CAISDPDRAEAFF. CDR3 bases: TGTGCCATCAGTGACCCGGACAGGGCTGAAGCTTTCTTT. The V gene is TRBV10-3, the J gene TRBJ1-1; 8 positions agree with TRBD1. Germline V gene sequence: CDR1 ENHRY, CDR2 SYGVKD. Trimming removed 3 bases from V and 6 bases from J; junction bases left unmatched: 3. CDR3 length equals 13 residues.

CDR3: CASSRTSGSAYEQYF. CDR3 coding DNA: TGTGCCAGCTCACGGACTAGCGGGAGTGCGTACGAGCAGTACTTC. This chain links TRBV18 with TRBJ2-7; 13 nucleotides agree with TRBD2. Germline V CDR1 and CDR2: KGHSH, LQKENI. After removal of 4 bases from V and 4 bases from J, the junction contained 4 bases not matched to a gene. This CDR3 has 15 residues. The full variable domain, completed using reference TRBV18 and TRBJ2-7, is NAGVMQNPRHLVRRRGQEARLRCSPMKGHSHVYWYRQLPEEGLKFMVYLQKENIIDESGMPKERFSAEFPKEGPSILRIQQVVRGDSAAYFCASSRTSGSAYEQYFGPGTRLTVT.

This clone appeared once. This chain uses TRBV19 with TRBJ1-4; tentatively, D is TRBD1 (5 bases). This CDR3 comprises 15 residues. V lost 0 bases and J 7 bases, leaving 12 bases between the germline ends. Germline CDR1 reads LNHDA; CDR2 reads SQIVND (reference sequence). The CDR3 nucleotides are TGTGCCAGTAGTATAGAAGCGGGAAGGGGTGAAAAACTGTTTTTT. Amino acids: CASSIEAGRGEKLFF.

The V and J genes are TRBV6-6 and TRBJ2-3, with TRBD1 matching over 9 bases. Germline V gene lookup returns CDR1 MNHNY and CDR2 SVGAGI (reference sequence). V dropped 6 bases and J dropped 4; count of bases not matched to a gene: 11. There are 16 residues in the CDR3. CDR3 region: CASRGTGTGIADTQYF. CDR3 DNA sequence: TGTGCCAGCAGGGGAACCGGGACAGGGATCGCAGATACGCAGTATTTT.

J is TRBJ1-5 and V is TRBV27, with D possibly TRBD1 on 5 matching bases. The CDR3 runs 16 residues. Per germline, CDR1 MNHEY and CDR2 SMNVEV (reference sequence). Trimming took 4 bases from V and 2 from J, leaving 15 bases between them. The CDR3 nucleotides read TGTGCCAGCAGTTCCGCCCAGGGATTCGGCAATCAGCCCCAGCATTTT. Translating it yields CASSSAQGFGNQPQHF.

The chain couples TRBV18 to TRBJ1-1; the D is unclear. Looked up from germline, CDR1 is KGHSH and CDR2 is LQKENI. V dropped 1 base and J dropped 0 bases, with 6 bases sitting between them. This CDR3 is built from 14 residues. The CDR3 reads CASSPQPMNTEAFF. The CDR3 coding sequence is TGTGCCAGCTCACCACAGCCCATGAACACTGAAGCTTTCTTT.

The chain links TRBV4-2 to TRBJ2-1, with 9 bases fitting TRBD1. The J segment lost 7 bases and the V segment lost 4 bases, leaving 8 bases of the junction unmatched. This CDR3 contains 15 residues. Germline V gives CDR1 LGHNA, CDR2 YNFKEQ. CDR3 coding DNA: TGTGCCAGCAGCCTCGGGACAGGGAACCTAAATGAGCAGTTCTTC. It translates to CASSLGTGNLNEQFF.

The rearrangement joins TRBV28 to TRBJ1-5; D remains unclear. This CDR3 is built from 12 residues. V gave up 9 bases and J gave up 11 bases, with 17 bases separating them. Germline V gene sequence: CDR1 MDHEN, CDR2 SYDVKM. CDR3 protein: CASLTAARAQHF. For the CDR3, the DNA is TGTGCCAGTCTAACGGCGGCGCGAGCCCAGCATTTT.

The rearrangement joins TRBV14 to TRBJ2-4, with D possibly matching TRBD1 (5 bases). V was cut by 4 bases and J by 8 bases, with 18 bases left in between. The CDR3 consists of 15 residues. Germline V gene lookup returns CDR1 SGHDN and CDR2 FVKESK. CDR3 sequence (DNA): TGTGCCAGCAGCCGCAAACGGCAGGGTGGGGACATTCAGTACTTC. Translated: CASSRKRQGGDIQYF.